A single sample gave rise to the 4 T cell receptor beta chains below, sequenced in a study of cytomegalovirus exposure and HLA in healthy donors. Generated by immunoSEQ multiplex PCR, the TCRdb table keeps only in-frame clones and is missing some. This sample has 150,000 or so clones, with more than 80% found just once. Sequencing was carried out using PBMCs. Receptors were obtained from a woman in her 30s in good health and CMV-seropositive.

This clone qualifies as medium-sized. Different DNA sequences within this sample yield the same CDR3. Here the CDR3 reads CASSVAGFGYTF. Here the CDR3 DNA reads TGTGCCAGCAGCGTAGCAGGGTTCGGCTACACCTTC. The chain uses TRBV9 and TRBJ1-2; tentative D call: TRBD1 (5 bases). This CDR3 has 12 amino acids. V was cut by 0 bases and J by 8 bases, with 8 bases left in between. The germline CDR1 and CDR2 sequences are SGDLS and YYNGEE.

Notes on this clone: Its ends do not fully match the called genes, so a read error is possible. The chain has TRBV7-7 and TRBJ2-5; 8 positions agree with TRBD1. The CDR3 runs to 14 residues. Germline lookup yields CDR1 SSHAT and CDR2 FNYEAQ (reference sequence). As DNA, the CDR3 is TGTGCTAGCAGCTCTCGACAGGGGCAAGAGACCCAGTACTTC. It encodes CASSSRQGQETQYF.

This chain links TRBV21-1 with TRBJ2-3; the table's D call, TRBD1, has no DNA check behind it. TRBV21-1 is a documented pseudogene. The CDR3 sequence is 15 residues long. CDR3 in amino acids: CASRKNREDTDTQYF. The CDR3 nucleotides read TGTGCCAGCAGGAAGAACAGGGAAGACACAGATACGCAGTATTTT.

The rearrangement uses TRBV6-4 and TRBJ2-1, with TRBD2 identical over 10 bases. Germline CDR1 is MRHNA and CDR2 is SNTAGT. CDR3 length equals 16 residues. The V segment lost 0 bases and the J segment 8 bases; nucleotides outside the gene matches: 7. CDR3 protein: CASSDSMSGGVHEQFF. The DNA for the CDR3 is TGTGCCAGCAGTGACTCGATGAGCGGGGGGGTCCATGAGCAGTTCTTC.